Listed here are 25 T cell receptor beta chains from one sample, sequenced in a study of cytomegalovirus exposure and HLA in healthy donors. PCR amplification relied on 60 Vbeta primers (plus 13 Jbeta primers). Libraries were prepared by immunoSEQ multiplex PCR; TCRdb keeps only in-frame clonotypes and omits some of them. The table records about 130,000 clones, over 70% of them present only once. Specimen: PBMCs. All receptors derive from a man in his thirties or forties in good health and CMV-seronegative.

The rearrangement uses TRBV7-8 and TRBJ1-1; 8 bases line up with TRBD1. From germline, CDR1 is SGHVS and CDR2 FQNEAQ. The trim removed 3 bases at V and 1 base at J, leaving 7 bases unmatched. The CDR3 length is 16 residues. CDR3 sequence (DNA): TGTGCCAGCAGCTTTTCTAGACAGGGGAGGAACACTGAAGCTTTCTTT. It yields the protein CASSFSRQGRNTEAFF.

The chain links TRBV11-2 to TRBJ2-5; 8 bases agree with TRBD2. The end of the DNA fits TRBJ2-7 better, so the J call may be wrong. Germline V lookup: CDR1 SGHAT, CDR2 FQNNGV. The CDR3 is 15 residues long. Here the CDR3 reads CASSILAGRTYEQYF. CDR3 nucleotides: TGTGCCAGCAGCATCTTAGCGGGACGCACCTACGAGCAGTACTTC.

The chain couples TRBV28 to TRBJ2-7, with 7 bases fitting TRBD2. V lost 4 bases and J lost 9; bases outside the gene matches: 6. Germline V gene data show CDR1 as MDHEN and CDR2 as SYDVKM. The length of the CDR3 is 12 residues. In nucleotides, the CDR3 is TGTGCCAGCAGTTCTGGGAGGGAGGCGCAGTACTTC. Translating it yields CASSSGREAQYF.

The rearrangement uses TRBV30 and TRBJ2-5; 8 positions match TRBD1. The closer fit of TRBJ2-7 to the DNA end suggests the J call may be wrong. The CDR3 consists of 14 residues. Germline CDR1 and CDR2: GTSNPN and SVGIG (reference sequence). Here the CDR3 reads CAWSVGQGDYEQYF. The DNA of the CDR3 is TGTGCCTGGAGTGTTGGACAGGGCGACTACGAGCAGTACTTC.

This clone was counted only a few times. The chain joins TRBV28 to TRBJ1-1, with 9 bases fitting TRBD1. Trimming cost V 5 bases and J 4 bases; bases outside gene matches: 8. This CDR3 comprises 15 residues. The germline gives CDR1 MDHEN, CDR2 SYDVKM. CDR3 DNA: TGTGCCAGCAGTACCGGGACAGGGTCGGGCACTGAAGCTTTCTTT. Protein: CASSTGTGSGTEAFF.

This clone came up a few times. The CDR3 region has the DNA TGTGCCAGCAGCAACTCCTTCACTGAAGCTTTCTTT. Its protein is CASSNSFTEAFF. The chain recombines TRBV6-5 with TRBJ1-1; D ambiguous. V shed 6 bases and J shed 4 bases, with 9 bases lying between them. The CDR3 has 12 amino acids. Germline V gene sequence: CDR1 MNHEY, CDR2 SVGAGI.

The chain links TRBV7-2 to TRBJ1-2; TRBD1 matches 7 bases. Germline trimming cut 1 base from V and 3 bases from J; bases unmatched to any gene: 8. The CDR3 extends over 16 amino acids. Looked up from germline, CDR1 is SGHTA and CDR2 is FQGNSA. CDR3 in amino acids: CASSLEGGQRHYGYTF. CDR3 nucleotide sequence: TGTGCCAGCAGCTTAGAGGGGGGACAGAGACACTATGGCTACACCTTC. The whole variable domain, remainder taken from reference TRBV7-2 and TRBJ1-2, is GAGVSQSPSNKVTEKGKDVELRCDPISGHTALYWYRQSLGQGLEFLIYFQGNSAPDKSGLPSDRFSAERTGGSVSTLTIQRTQQEDSAVYLCASSLEGGQRHYGYTFGSGTRLTVV.

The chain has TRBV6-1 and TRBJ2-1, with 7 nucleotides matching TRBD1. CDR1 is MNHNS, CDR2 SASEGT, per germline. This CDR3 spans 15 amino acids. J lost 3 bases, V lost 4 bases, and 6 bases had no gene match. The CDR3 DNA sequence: TGTGCCAGCAGTGGCGACAGGGCTTTCTACAATGAGCAGTTCTTC. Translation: CASSGDRAFYNEQFF.

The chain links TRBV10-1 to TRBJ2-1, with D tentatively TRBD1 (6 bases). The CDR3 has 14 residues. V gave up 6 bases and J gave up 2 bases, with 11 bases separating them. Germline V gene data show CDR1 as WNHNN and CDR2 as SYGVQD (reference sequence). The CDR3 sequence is CASSPGTTYNEQFF. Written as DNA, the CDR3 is TGCGCCAGCAGCCCTGGGACAACCTACAATGAGCAGTTCTTC.

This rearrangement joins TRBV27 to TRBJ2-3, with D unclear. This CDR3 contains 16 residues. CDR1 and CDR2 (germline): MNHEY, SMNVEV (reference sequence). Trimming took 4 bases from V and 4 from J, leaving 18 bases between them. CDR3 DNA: TGTGCCAGCAGTTCGAGACGGGTGTTTGACTCAGATACGCAGTATTTT. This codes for CASSSRRVFDSDTQYF.

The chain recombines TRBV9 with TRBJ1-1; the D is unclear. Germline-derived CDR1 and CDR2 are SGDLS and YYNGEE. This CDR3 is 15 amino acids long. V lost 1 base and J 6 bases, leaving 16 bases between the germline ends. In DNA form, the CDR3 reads TGTGCCAGCAGCGTATTTTCCCGATTTCGGGCTGAAGCTTTCTTT. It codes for CASSVFSRFRAEAFF. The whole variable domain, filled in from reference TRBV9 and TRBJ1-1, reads DSGVTQTPKHLITATGQRVTLRCSPRSGDLSVYWYQQSLDQGLQFLIQYYNGEERAKGNILERFSAQQFPDLHSELNLSSLELGDSALYFCASSVFSRFRAEAFFGQGTRLTVV.

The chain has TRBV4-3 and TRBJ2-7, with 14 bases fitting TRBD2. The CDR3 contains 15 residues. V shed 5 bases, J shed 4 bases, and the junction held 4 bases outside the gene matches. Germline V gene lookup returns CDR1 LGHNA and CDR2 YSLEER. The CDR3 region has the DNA TGCGCCAGCAGCGTCGGGACTAGCGGGGGATACGAGCAGTACTTC. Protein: CASSVGTSGGYEQYF.

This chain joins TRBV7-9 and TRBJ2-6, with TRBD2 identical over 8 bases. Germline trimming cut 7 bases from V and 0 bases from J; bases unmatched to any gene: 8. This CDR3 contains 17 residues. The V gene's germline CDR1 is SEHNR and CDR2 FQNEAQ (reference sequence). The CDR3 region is CASTTGGRFSGANVLTF. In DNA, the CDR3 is TGTGCCAGCACCACGGGAGGGAGGTTCTCTGGGGCCAACGTCCTGACTTTC.

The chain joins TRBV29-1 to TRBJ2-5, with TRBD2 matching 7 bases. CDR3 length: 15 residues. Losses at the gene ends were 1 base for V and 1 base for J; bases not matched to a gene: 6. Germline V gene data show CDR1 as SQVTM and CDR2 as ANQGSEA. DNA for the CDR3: TGCAGCGTTGAAGGGACTAGACCGTCCCAAGAGACCCAGTACTTC. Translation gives CSVEGTRPSQETQYF.

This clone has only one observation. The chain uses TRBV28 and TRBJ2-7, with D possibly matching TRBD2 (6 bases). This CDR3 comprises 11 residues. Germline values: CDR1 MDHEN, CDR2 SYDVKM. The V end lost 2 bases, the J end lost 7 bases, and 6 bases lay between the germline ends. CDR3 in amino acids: CASSLSGEQYF. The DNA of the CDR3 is TGTGCCAGCAGTTTAAGCGGGGAGCAGTACTTC.

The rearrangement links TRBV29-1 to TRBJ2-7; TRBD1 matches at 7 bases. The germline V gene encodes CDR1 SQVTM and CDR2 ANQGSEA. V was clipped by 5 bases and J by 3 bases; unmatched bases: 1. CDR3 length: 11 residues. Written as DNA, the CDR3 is TGCAGCGTTTACAGGGGCTACGAGCAGTACTTC. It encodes CSVYRGYEQYF.

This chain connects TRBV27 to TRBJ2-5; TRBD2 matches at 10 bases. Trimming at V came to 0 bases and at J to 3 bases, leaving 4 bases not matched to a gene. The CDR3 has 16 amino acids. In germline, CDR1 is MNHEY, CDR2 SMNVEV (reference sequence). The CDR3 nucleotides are TGTGCCAGCAGTTTATCTAGGCTAGCGGGAGAAGAGACCCAGTACTTC. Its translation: CASSLSRLAGEETQYF.

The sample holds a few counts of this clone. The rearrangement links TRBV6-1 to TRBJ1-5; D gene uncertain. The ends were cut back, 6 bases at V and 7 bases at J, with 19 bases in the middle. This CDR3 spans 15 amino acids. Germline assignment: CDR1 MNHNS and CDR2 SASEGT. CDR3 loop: CASREMGGFGQPQHF. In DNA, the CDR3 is TGTGCCAGCAGGGAAATGGGAGGCTTCGGGCAGCCCCAGCATTTT.

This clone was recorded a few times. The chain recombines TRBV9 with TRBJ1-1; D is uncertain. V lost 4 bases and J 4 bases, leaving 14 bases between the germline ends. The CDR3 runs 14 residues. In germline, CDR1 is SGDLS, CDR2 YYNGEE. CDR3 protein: CASSWDSAGTEAFF. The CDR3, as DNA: TGTGCCAGCAGCTGGGATAGCGCGGGCACTGAAGCTTTCTTT.

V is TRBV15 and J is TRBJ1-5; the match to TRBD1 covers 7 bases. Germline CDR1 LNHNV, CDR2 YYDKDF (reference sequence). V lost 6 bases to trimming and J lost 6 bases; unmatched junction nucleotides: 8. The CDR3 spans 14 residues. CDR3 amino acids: CATREGAEVQPQHF. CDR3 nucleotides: TGTGCCACCAGGGAGGGGGCTGAGGTTCAGCCCCAGCATTTT.

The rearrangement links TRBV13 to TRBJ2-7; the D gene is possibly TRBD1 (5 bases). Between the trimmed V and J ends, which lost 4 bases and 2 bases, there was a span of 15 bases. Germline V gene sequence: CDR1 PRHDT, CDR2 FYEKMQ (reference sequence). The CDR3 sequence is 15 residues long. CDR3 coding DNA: TGTGCCAGCAGCTCCATCGAAAGGGGTCCCTACGAGCAGTACTTC. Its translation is CASSSIERGPYEQYF. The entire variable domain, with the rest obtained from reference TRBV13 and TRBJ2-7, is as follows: AAGVIQSPRHLIKEKRETATLKCYPIPRHDTVYWYQQGPGQDPQFLISFYEKMQSDKGSIPDRFSAQQFSDYHSELNMSSLELGDSALYFCASSSIERGPYEQYFGPGTRLTVT.

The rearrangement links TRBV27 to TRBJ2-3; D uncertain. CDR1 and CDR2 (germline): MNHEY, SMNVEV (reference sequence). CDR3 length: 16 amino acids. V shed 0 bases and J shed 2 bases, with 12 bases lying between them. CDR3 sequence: CASSLSFGGSTDTQYF. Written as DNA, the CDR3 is TGTGCCAGCAGTTTATCGTTTGGCGGCTCCACAGATACGCAGTATTTT.

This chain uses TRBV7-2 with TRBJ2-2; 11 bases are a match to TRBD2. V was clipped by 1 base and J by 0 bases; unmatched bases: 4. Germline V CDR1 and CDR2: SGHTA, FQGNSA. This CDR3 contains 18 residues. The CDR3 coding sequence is TGTGCCAGCAGCTTAGGTCTGGGACTAGCGGCGAACACCGGGGAGCTGTTTTTT. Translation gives CASSLGLGLAANTGELFF.

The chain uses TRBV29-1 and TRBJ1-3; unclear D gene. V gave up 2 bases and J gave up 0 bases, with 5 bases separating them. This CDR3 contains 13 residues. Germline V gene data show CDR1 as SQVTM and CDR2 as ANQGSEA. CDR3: CSVELHSGNTIYF. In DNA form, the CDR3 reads TGCAGCGTTGAATTACACTCTGGAAACACCATATATTTT. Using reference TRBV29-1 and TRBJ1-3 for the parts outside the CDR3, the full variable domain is SAVISQKPSRDICQRGTSLTIQCQVDSQVTMMFWYRQQPGQSLTLIATANQGSEATYESGFVIDKFPISRPNLTFSTLTVSNMSPEDSSIYLCSVELHSGNTIYFGEGSWLTVV.

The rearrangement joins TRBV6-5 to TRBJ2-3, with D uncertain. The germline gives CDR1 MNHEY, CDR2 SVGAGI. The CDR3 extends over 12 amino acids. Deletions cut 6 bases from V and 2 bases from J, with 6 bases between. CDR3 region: CASRTVTDTQYF. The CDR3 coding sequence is TGTGCCAGCAGAACAGTCACAGATACGCAGTATTTT.